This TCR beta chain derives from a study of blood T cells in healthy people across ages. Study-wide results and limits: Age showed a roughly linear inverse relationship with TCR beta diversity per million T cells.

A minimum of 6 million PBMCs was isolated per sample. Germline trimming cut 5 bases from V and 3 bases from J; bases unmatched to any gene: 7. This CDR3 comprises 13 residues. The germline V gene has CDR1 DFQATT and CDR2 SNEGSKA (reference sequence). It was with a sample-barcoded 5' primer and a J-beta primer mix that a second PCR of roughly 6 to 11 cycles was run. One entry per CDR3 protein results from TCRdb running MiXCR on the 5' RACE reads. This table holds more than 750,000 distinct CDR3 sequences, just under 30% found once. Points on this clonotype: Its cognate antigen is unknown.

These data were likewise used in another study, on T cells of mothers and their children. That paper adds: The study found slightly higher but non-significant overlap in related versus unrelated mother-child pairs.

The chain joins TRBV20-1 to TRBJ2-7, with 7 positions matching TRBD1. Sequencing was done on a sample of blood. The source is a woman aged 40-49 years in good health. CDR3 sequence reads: CSAAGTANYEQYF. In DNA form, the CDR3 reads TGCAGTGCTGCCGGGACAGCCAACTACGAGCAGTACTTC.